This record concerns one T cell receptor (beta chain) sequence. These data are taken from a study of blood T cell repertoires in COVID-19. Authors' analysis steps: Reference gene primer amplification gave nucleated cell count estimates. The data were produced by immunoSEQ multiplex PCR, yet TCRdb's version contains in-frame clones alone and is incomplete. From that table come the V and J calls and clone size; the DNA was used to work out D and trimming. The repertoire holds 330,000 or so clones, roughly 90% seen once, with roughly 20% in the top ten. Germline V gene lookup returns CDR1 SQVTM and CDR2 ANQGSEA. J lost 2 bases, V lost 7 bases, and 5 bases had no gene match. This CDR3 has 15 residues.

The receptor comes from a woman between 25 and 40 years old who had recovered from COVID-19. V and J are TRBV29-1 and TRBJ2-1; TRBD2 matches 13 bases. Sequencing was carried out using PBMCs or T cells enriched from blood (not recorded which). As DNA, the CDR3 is TGCAGCGCTGTGGGACTAGCGGGGACCTACAATGAGCAGTTCTTC. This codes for CSAVGLAGTYNEQFF.